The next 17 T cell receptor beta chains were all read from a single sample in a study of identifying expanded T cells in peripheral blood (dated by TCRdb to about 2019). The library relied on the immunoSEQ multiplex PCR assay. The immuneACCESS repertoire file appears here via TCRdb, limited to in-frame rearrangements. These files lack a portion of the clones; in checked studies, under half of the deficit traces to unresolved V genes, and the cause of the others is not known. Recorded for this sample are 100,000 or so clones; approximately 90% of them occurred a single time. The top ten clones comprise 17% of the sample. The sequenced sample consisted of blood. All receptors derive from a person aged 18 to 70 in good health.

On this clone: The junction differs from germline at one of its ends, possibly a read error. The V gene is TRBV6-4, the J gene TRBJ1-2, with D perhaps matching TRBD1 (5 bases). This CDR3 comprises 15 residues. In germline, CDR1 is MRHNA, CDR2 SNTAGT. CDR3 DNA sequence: TGTGCCAACAGTGACTCGATGCAGGGAAACTATGGCTACACCTTC. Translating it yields CANSDSMQGNYGYTF.

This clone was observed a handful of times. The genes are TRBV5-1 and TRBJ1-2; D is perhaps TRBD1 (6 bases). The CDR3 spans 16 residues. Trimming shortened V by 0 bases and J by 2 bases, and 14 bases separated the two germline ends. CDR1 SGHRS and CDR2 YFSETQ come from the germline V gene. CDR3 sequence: CASSLVFTQGNYGYTF. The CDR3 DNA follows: TGCGCCAGCAGCTTGGTATTCACTCAGGGGAACTATGGCTACACCTTC.

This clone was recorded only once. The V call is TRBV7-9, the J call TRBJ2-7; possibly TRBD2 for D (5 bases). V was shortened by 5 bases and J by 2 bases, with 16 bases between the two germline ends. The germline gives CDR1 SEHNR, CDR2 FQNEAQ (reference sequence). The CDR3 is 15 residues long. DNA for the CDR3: TGTGCCAGCAGCCGAGGGCGCCCTGGGGCCTACGAGCAGTACTTC. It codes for CASSRGRPGAYEQYF. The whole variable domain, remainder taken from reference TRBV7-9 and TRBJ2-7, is DTGVSQNPRHKITKRGQNVTFRCDPISEHNRLYWYRQTLGQGPEFLTYFQNEAQLEKSRLLSDRFSAERPKGSFSTLEIQRTEQGDSAMYLCASSRGRPGAYEQYFGPGTRLTVT.

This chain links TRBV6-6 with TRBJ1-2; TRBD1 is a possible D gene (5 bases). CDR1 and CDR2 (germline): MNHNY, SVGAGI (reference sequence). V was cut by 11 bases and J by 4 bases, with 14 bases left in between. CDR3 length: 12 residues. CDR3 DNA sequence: TGTGCCGGAATGGCCGGGGGCTATGGCTACACCTTC. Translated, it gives CAGMAGGYGYTF.

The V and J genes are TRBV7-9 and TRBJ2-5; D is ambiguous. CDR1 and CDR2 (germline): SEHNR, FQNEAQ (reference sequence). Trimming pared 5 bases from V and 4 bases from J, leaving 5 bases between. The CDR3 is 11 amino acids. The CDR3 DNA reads TGTGCCAGCAGCGTAGTAGAGACCCAGTACTTC. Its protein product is CASSVVETQYF.

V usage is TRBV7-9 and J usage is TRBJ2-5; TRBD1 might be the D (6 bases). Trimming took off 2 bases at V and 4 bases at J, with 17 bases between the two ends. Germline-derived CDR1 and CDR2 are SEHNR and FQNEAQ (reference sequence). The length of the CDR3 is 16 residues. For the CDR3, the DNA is TGTGCCAGCAGCTTAAAGGGGGTTTGGATTCGAGAGACCCAGTACTTC. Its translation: CASSLKGVWIRETQYF.

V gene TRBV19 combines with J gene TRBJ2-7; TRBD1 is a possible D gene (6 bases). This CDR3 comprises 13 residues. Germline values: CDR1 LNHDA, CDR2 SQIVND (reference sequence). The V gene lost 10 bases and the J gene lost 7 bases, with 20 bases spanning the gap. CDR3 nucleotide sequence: TGTGCCACGGCGTACCGGGACACCGGGGAGCAGTACTTC. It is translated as CATAYRDTGEQYF.

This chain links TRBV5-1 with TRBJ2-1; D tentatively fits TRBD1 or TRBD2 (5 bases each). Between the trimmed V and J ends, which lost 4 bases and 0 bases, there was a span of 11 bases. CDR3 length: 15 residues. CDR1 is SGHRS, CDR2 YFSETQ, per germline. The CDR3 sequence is CASSPVGDSYNEQFF. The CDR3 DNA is TGCGCCAGCAGCCCCGTGGGGGACTCCTACAATGAGCAGTTCTTC.

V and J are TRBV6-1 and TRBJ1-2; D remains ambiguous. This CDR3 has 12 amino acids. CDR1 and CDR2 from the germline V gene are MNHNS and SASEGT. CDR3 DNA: TGTGGGGCGCGGGATTATTTTTTTGGTTACACCTTC. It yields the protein CGARDYFFGYTF.

The CDR3 reads CASSLAGGYRGTSLFDTQYF. For the CDR3, the DNA is TGTGCCAGCAGCTTAGCAGGGGGCTATCGTGGGACTAGCCTTTTTGATACGCAGTATTTT. The genes are TRBV7-8 and TRBJ2-3; 9 bases match TRBD2. Germline V gives CDR1 SGHVS, CDR2 FQNEAQ. This CDR3 is 20 amino acids long. V lost 0 bases, J lost 6 bases, and 19 bases stayed unmatched.

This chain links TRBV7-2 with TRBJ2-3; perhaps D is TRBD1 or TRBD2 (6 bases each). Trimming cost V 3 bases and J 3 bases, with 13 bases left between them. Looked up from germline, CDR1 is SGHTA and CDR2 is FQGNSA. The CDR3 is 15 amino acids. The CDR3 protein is CASSLRGAFTDTQYF. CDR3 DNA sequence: TGTGCCAGCAGCTTGAGGGGGGCCTTTACAGATACGCAGTATTTT.

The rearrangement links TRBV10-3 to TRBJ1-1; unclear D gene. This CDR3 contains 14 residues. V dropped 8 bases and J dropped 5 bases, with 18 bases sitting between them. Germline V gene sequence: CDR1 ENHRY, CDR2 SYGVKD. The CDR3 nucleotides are TGTGCCATCTTCAGCCCGGAGACTCGGACTGAAGCTTTCTTT. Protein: CAIFSPETRTEAFF.

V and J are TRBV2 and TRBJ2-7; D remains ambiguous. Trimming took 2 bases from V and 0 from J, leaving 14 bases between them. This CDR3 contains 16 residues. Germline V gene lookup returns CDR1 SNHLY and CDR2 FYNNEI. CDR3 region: CASSEFIGRHSYEQYF. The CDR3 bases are TGTGCCAGCAGTGAATTTATCGGTAGGCACTCCTACGAGCAGTACTTC.

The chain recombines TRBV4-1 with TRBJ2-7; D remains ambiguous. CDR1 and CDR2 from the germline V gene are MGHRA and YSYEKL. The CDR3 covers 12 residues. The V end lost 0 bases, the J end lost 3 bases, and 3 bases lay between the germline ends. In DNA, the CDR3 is TGCGCCAGCAGCCAAGATGTCTACGAGCAGTACTTC. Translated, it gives CASSQDVYEQYF.

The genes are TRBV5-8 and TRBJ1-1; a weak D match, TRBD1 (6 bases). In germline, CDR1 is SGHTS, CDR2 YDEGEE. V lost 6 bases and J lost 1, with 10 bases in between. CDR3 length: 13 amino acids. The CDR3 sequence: CASTSDRNTEAFF. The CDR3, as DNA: TGTGCCAGCACCTCGGACAGGAACACTGAAGCTTTCTTT.

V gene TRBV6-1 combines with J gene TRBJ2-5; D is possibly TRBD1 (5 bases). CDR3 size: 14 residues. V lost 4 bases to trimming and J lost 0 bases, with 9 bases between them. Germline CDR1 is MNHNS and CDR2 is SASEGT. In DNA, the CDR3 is TGTGCCAGCAGTGGACAGCTTTACCAAGAGACCCAGTACTTC. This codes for CASSGQLYQETQYF.

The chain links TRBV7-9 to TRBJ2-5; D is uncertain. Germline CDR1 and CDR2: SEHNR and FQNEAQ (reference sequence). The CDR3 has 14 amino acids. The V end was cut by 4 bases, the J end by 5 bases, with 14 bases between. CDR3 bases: TGTGCCAGCAGCTGGGGAACAGTGGAGGAGACCCAGTACTTC. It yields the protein CASSWGTVEETQYF.